The 22 T cell receptor beta chains below come from one sample, sequenced in a study of identical twins. TCRdb redid the calling of the 5' RACE reads with MiXCR, one entry per CDR3 protein. Among about 220,000 distinct CDR3 sequences listed, less than 8% were seen once. The same data also went into a second study, on yellow fever vaccine responses in identical twins.

The sequenced material came from memory (CD45RO+) T cells sorted from blood. The receptors derive from a woman younger than 30 in good health.

The chain uses TRBV20-1 and TRBJ2-3; the D gene is possibly TRBD1 (6 bases). This CDR3 is built from 17 residues. Trimming pared 2 bases from V and 4 bases from J, leaving 22 bases between. The germline V gene has CDR1 DFQATT and CDR2 SNEGSKA (reference sequence). CDR3 in amino acids: CSARLQGLGVNADTQYF. The CDR3 DNA follows: TGCAGTGCTAGACTCCAGGGGTTGGGTGTAAACGCAGATACGCAGTATTTT.

This clonotype was counted at least ten times. The chain recombines TRBV6-5 with TRBJ2-3; D is uncertain. With 2 bases removed from V and 0 bases from J, the gap between germline ends came to 12 bases. The CDR3 totals 16 residues. Germline V CDR1 and CDR2: MNHEY, SVGAGI. DNA for the CDR3: TGTGCCAGCAGTTACGGCCGTGACCCTAGCACAGATACGCAGTATTTT. Protein product: CASSYGRDPSTDTQYF.

Of note for this clonotype: Relative to the germline gene, one junction end is altered; a read error may explain this. The rearrangement links TRBV20-1 to TRBJ2-3, with 7 bases lining up with TRBD1. The CDR3 totals 11 residues. Germline loops: CDR1 DFQATT, CDR2 SNEGSKA (reference sequence). Written as DNA, the CDR3 is TGCAGTGCCGCCGGGACAGAGACGCAGTATTTT. Its translation: CSAAGTETQYF.

There are many counts of this clonotype. This chain uses TRBV10-2 with TRBJ1-4; D may be TRBD1 (5 bases). Per the germline V gene, CDR1 is WSHSY and CDR2 is SAAADI. Trimming removed 6 bases at V and 10 bases at J, with 15 bases between. There are 13 residues in the CDR3. The CDR3 here is CASRRQGTPKLFF. The CDR3 bases are TGCGCCAGCAGACGTCAGGGCACACCAAAACTGTTTTTT.

The chain's CDR3 is CATQRRGDYTF. CDR3 nucleotides: TGTGCCACTCAGCGGAGAGGGGACTACACCTTC. This chain joins TRBV6-2 or TRBV6-3 and TRBJ1-2; TRBD1 might be the D (5 bases). CDR1 and CDR2 from the germline V gene are MNHEY and SVGEGT. V was clipped by 10 bases and J by 10 bases, with 16 bases between them. The CDR3 loop spans 11 amino acids.

This clonotype was detected a few times. The rearrangement links TRBV20-1 to TRBJ2-7; 7 positions agree with TRBD1. The CDR3 extends over 13 amino acids. In germline, CDR1 is DFQATT, CDR2 SNEGSKA (reference sequence). Trimming at V came to 7 bases and at J to 0 bases, leaving 6 bases not matched to a gene. The CDR3 bases are TGCAGTGGATGGGACAGCCTCTCCTACGAGCAGTACTTC. Translation gives CSGWDSLSYEQYF.

Only a few counts were recorded for this clonotype. The chain has TRBV3-1 and TRBJ2-7; 8 bases map to TRBD2. The trim removed 0 bases at V and 6 bases at J, leaving 7 bases unmatched. Germline V gene data show CDR1 as LGHDT and CDR2 as YNNKEL (reference sequence). This CDR3 is built from 15 residues. CDR3 in amino acids: CASSQDHRGGAEQYF. DNA for the CDR3: TGTGCCAGCAGCCAAGATCACCGGGGGGGGGCCGAGCAGTACTTC.

About this clonotype itself: A much bigger clone sits one base away, suggesting this may be a read error. The V gene is TRBV2, the J gene TRBJ2-7; 9 bases map to TRBD1. Germline lookup yields CDR1 SNHLY and CDR2 FYNNEI. CDR3 length: 13 residues. The CDR3 sequence is CASSGTGRYELYF. The DNA of the CDR3 is TGTGCCAGCTCCGGGACAGGGCGCTACGAGCTGTACTTC.

The V and J genes are TRBV5-1 and TRBJ2-3; 8 nucleotides line up with TRBD1. Trimming removed 0 bases from V and 3 bases from J; junction bases left unmatched: 3. CDR1 is SGHRS, CDR2 YFSETQ, per germline. This CDR3 contains 15 residues. For the CDR3, the DNA is TGCGCCAGCAGCTTGGCGCAGGGGGCTACAGATACGCAGTATTTT. This encodes CASSLAQGATDTQYF.

This clonotype was counted many times. The chain uses TRBV7-2 and TRBJ2-1; 8 bases are shared with TRBD1. Trimming cost V 5 bases and J 1 base; bases outside gene matches: 4. CDR1 is SGHTA, CDR2 FQGNSA, per germline. The CDR3 loop spans 15 amino acids. CDR3 amino acids: CASSARTGSYNEQFF. The CDR3 bases are TGTGCCAGCAGCGCCCGGACAGGGTCCTACAATGAGCAGTTCTTC.

The V call is TRBV20-1, the J call TRBJ2-5, with TRBD2 matching 10 bases. CDR1 is DFQATT and CDR2 is SNEGSKA in the germline V gene (reference sequence). The CDR3 is 16 residues long. The V and J ends lost 6 bases and 5 bases, in that order; junction bases with no gene match: 15. This CDR3 is CSAPRTSGPLGETQYF. Written as DNA, the CDR3 is TGCAGTGCCCCCAGGACTAGCGGACCCCTGGGGGAGACCCAGTACTTC.

This clonotype was recorded at least ten times. Here the CDR3 DNA reads TGTGCCAGCAGCTTATCACCTGCCTACGAGCAGTACTTC. Translating gives CASSLSPAYEQYF. J is TRBJ2-7 and V is TRBV7-6, with D unresolved. CDR1 is SGHVS, CDR2 FNYEAQ, per germline. Deletions cut 2 bases from V and 2 bases from J, with 7 bases between. The CDR3 covers 13 residues.

This clonotype was counted a few times. This chain joins TRBV28 and TRBJ1-1; D call uncertain. This CDR3 region has 16 residues. Trimming stripped 6 bases from V and 0 bases from J, with 17 bases between. Germline V gene sequence: CDR1 MDHEN, CDR2 SYDVKM. In DNA form, the CDR3 reads TGTGCCAGCAGCCCACCATTGGTCCCCATGAACACTGAAGCTTTCTTT. The encoded protein is CASSPPLVPMNTEAFF.

This clonotype was observed at least ten times. The chain uses TRBV6-6 and TRBJ2-7, with 11 bases lining up with TRBD1. The length of the CDR3 is 13 residues. CDR1 and CDR2 (germline): MNHNY, SVGAGI (reference sequence). With 4 bases clipped from V and 6 bases from J, the junction kept 2 bases outside the gene matches. The CDR3 is CASSLGQGGEQYF. In DNA, the CDR3 is TGTGCCAGCAGTTTGGGACAGGGGGGCGAGCAGTACTTC.

V gene TRBV10-3 combines with J gene TRBJ2-7, with TRBD1 identical over 9 bases. The CDR3 sequence is 14 residues long. Germline V lookup: CDR1 ENHRY, CDR2 SYGVKD. The J segment lost 3 bases and the V segment lost 6 bases, leaving 6 bases of the junction unmatched. CDR3 nucleotide sequence: TGTGCCATCAGGATGGGACAGGGAAGCTACGAGCAGTACTTC. This translates into CAIRMGQGSYEQYF.

The table lists this clonotype with many counts. The chain combines TRBV6-1 with TRBJ2-3; 7 bases fit TRBD2. CDR3 length equals 14 residues. Germline V gives CDR1 MNHNS, CDR2 SASEGT. Trimming at V came to 7 bases and at J to 2 bases, leaving 6 bases not matched to a gene. The CDR3 coding sequence is TGTGCCAGCAACCGGGACTACACCACAGATACGCAGTATTTT. Its translation: CASNRDYTTDTQYF.

A few counts support this clonotype. The V call is TRBV7-9, the J call TRBJ2-2, with TRBD2 matching 10 bases. Germline loops: CDR1 SEHNR, CDR2 FQNEAQ (reference sequence). V was pared by 5 bases and J by 2 bases, with 5 bases of the junction left unmatched. This CDR3 region has 16 residues. The chain's CDR3 is CASSRTSGANTGELFF. The CDR3 DNA reads TGTGCCAGCAGCAGAACTAGCGGGGCTAACACCGGGGAGCTGTTTTTT.

This clonotype was recorded at least ten times. V and J are TRBV2 and TRBJ2-7; D is unclear. The CDR3 spans 13 residues. Germline CDR1 reads SNHLY; CDR2 reads FYNNEI. Trimming stripped 6 bases from V and 2 bases from J, with 11 bases between. CDR3 sequence (DNA): TGTGCCAGCAGCCGACTCCAACCCTACGAGCAGTACTTC. Translation gives CASSRLQPYEQYF.

The genes are TRBV4-1 and TRBJ2-7; D is undetermined. Per the germline V gene, CDR1 is MGHRA and CDR2 is YSYEKL. V gave up 2 bases and J gave up 1 base, with 6 bases separating them. This CDR3 has 13 amino acids. The CDR3 DNA follows: TGCGCCAGCAGCCAAAGGAAGTCCTACGAGCAGTACTTC. Its translation: CASSQRKSYEQYF.

This clonotype was detected only a few times. This chain links TRBV20-1 with TRBJ2-5, with TRBD1 matching 7 bases. The V gene end was trimmed by 0 bases and the J gene end by 4 bases; junction bases not matched to a gene: 8. CDR3 length: 15 amino acids. Germline loops: CDR1 DFQATT, CDR2 SNEGSKA (reference sequence). CDR3 residues: CSARDSNRGRETQYF. The CDR3, as DNA: TGCAGTGCTAGAGATTCTAACAGGGGTCGAGAGACCCAGTACTTC.

The chain couples TRBV18 to TRBJ2-2, with D perhaps assigned TRBD1 or TRBD2 (6 bases each). Trimming left V 1 base short and J 4 bases short, with 13 bases between. CDR3 length: 16 residues. Germline CDR1 KGHSH, CDR2 LQKENI. The CDR3 DNA reads TGTGCCAGCTCACCACGGGGGGCGCTCGGCACCGGGGAGCTGTTTTTT. Translated, it gives CASSPRGALGTGELFF.

The CDR3 nucleotides are TGTGCCAGCAGTGAAAATACAGATACGCAGTATTTT. Protein product: CASSENTDTQYF. The chain has TRBV25-1 and TRBJ2-3; D unresolved. The germline V and J ends were trimmed by 2 bases and 3 bases, with 3 bases remaining between them. The CDR3 runs 12 residues. CDR1 is MGHDK, CDR2 SYGVNS, per germline. Full variable domain (outside the CDR3, taken from reference TRBV25-1 and TRBJ2-3): EADIYQTPRYLVIGTGKKITLECSQTMGHDKMYWYQQDPGMELHLIHYSYGVNSTEKGDLSSESTVSRIRTEHFPLTLESARPSHTSQYLCASSENTDTQYFGPGTRLTVL.